These T cell receptor beta chains were read from a single sample in a study of post-analysis software for immune sequencing data. In TCRdb, the PCR reads were re-called with MiXCR into one record per CDR3 protein. Counted here are 700,000 to 900,000 distinct CDR3 sequences, approximately 44% occurring once; the ten biggest clones make up around 4.7%. Material for sequencing was blood. These receptors were collected from a girl aged 10 to 17 with multiple sclerosis. CDR3s include the opening cysteine and the closing phenylalanine or tryptophan. The D gene is left open where the match is weak. Clone size appears in some rows only: once, few, many, or a class for an expanded clone.

>TRBD2|NA|TRBJ2-5|TRBV12-3/TRBV12-4
CASRSSGRETQYF
TGTGCCAGCAGGAGTAGCGGGAGAGAGACCCAGTACTTC
>NA|NA|TRBJ2-1|TRBV7-2
CASSIVDEQFF
TGTGCCAGCAGTATAGTCGATGAGCAGTTCTTC
>NA|NA|TRBJ2-1|TRBV18
CASSPTEYGNEQFF
TGTGCCAGCTCACCAACAGAGTATGGTAATGAGCAGTTCTTC
>NA|few|TRBJ1-1|TRBV12-3/TRBV12-4
CASSLGRETEAFF
TGTGCCAGCAGTTTAGGCCGAGAGACTGAAGCTTTCTTT
>TRBD2|few|TRBJ2-1|TRBV10-3
CAIRSGLAGVNEQFF
TGTGCCATCAGATCGGGACTAGCGGGAGTCAATGAGCAGTTCTTC
>TRBD2|NA|TRBJ2-1|TRBV9
CASSVTGRTHNEQFF
TGTGCCAGCAGCGTAACCGGGAGGACCCACAATGAGCAGTTCTTC
>NA|NA|TRBJ2-1|TRBV6-1
CASSEEIALAEQFF
TGTGCCAGCAGTGAAGAGATTGCTCTCGCCGAGCAGTTCTTC
>NA|few|TRBJ2-1|TRBV5-1
CASSFLGPWGSYNEQFF
TGCGCCAGCAGCTTCCTAGGGCCCTGGGGCTCCTACAATGAGCAGTTCTTC
>NA|NA|TRBJ2-3|TRBV15
CATSRVNSDTQYF
TGTGCCACCAGCAGAGTTAACTCGGATACGCAGTATTTT
>NA|NA|TRBJ2-1|TRBV3-1
CASSQGWADFNEQFF
TGTGCCAGCAGCCAAGGATGGGCAGATTTCAATGAGCAGTTCTTC
>TRBD2|NA|TRBJ2-1|TRBV12-3/TRBV12-4
CASTDRGVRNEQFF
TGTGCCAGCACCGATCGGGGGGTTAGGAATGAGCAGTTCTTC
>NA|NA|TRBJ1-6|TRBV10-3
CAITQGPNSPLHF
TGTGCCATCACCCAGGGTCCTAATTCACCCCTCCACTTT
>NA|NA|TRBJ2-3|TRBV2
CASSEGQTDTDTQYF
TGTGCCAGCAGTGAAGGACAGACCGACACAGATACGCAGTATTTT
>TRBD2|NA|TRBJ2-1|TRBV9
CASSVATSGNNEQFF
TGTGCCAGCAGCGTAGCCACTAGCGGGAACAATGAGCAGTTCTTC
>NA|NA|TRBJ1-1|TRBV7-2
CASSLVPEVGAFF
TGTGCCAGCAGCTTAGTCCCCGAAGTGGGAGCTTTCTTT
>NA|NA|TRBJ2-1|TRBV30
CAWSVGRVYNEQFF
TGTGCCTGGAGTGTAGGTCGGGTCTACAATGAGCAGTTCTTC
>NA|NA|TRBJ2-3|TRBV7-2
CASSLKRNTDTQYF
TGTGCCAGCAGCTTAAAGAGGAACACAGATACGCAGTATTTT
>NA|NA|TRBJ2-7|TRBV4-3
CASSRDVPSSYEQYF
TGCGCCAGCAGCCGAGATGTCCCCAGCTCCTACGAGCAGTACTTC
>NA|once|TRBJ2-3|TRBV9
CASSGAAMGGDTQYF
TGTGCCAGCAGCGGAGCAGCGATGGGGGGAGATACGCAGTATTTT